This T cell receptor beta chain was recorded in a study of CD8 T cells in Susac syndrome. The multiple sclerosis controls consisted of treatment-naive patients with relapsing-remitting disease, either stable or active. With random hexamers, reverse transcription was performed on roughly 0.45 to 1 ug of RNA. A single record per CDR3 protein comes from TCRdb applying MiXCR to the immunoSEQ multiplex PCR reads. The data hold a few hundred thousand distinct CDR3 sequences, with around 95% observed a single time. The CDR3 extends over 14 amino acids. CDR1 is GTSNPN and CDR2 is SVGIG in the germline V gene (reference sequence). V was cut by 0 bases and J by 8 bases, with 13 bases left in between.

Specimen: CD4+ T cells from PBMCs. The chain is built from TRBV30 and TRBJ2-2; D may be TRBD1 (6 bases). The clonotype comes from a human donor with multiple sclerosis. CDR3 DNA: TGTGCCTGGAGTGTACCCAGGGGTGCGGGGGAGCTGTTTTTT. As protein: CAWSVPRGAGELFF.